This entry lists 26 T cell receptor beta chains sequenced from one sample in a study of blood T cell repertoires in COVID-19. Libraries were prepared by immunoSEQ multiplex PCR; TCRdb keeps only in-frame clonotypes and omits some of them. The sample lists 250,000 to 350,000 clones, approximately 90% occurring once. Sequenced input: peripheral blood. These receptors were collected from a woman aged 50 to 60 with COVID-19, enrolled during active disease.

V and J are TRBV5-1 and TRBJ2-1; 13 nucleotides align to TRBD2. V lost 4 bases, J lost 13 bases, and 5 bases stayed unmatched. Germline assignment: CDR1 SGHRS and CDR2 YFSETQ. The CDR3 loop spans 13 amino acids. CDR3 amino acids: CASSGGLAGEQFF. DNA for the CDR3: TGCGCCAGCAGCGGAGGACTAGCGGGAGAACAGTTCTTC.

This clone has only one observation. J is TRBJ1-6 and V is TRBV18; D is uncertain. CDR3 length: 12 amino acids. Trimming took off 4 bases at V and 8 bases at J, with 6 bases between the two ends. From germline, CDR1 is KGHSH and CDR2 LQKENI. CDR3: CASSLGDSPLHF. The CDR3 region has the DNA TGTGCCAGCTCACTCGGGGATTCACCCCTCCACTTT.

The chain has TRBV28 and TRBJ2-3; 7 bases line up with TRBD1. V was pared by 1 base and J by 5 bases, with 6 bases of the junction left unmatched. The CDR3 loop spans 15 amino acids. Germline CDR1 MDHEN, CDR2 SYDVKM. CDR3 protein: CASSLYRGAEDTQYF. Written as DNA, the CDR3 is TGTGCCAGCAGTTTATACAGGGGCGCCGAAGATACGCAGTATTTT.

This chain joins TRBV6-5 and TRBJ2-7; D may be TRBD1 (7 bases). Germline values: CDR1 MNHEY, CDR2 SVGAGI. This CDR3 is 14 amino acids long. Deletions cut 7 bases from V and 6 bases from J, with 19 bases between. The CDR3 spells CASKRDRVGGEQYF. The CDR3 DNA sequence: TGTGCCAGCAAAAGAGACAGGGTGGGAGGCGAGCAGTACTTC.

This chain's CDR3 is CASTEGTANTGELFF. The DNA for the CDR3 is TGTGCCAGCACCGAGGGAACAGCGAACACCGGGGAGCTGTTTTTT. V usage is TRBV21-1 and J usage is TRBJ2-2; TRBD2 is the table's D call and was not checked against the DNA. TRBV21-1 corresponds to a pseudogene. The CDR3 sequence is 15 residues long.

There are many counts of this clone. The chain joins TRBV6-2 or TRBV6-3 to TRBJ1-1; 8 bases map to TRBD1. The CDR3 totals 17 residues. In germline, CDR1 is MNHEY, CDR2 SVGEGT. V trimming: 0 bases; J trimming: 0 bases; junction bases outside the gene matches: 6. CDR3 coding DNA: TGTGCCAGCAGTTACTCGAGGACAGGGAGGATGAACACTGAAGCTTTCTTT. It translates to CASSYSRTGRMNTEAFF.

The DNA for the CDR3 is TGTGCCAGCTCACCTCAGACAGGCCAACTCTCTGGAAACACCATATATTTT. Its translation is CASSPQTGQLSGNTIYF. The chain couples TRBV18 to TRBJ1-3; tentatively, D is TRBD1 (6 bases). The germline CDR1 and CDR2 sequences are KGHSH and LQKENI. This CDR3 contains 17 residues. Between the trimmed V and J ends, which lost 3 bases and 0 bases, there was a span of 15 bases.

The chain couples TRBV19 to TRBJ2-4; 9 bases match TRBD2. J gave up 3 bases and V 2 bases, and 5 bases lay outside the gene matches. Germline-derived CDR1 and CDR2 are LNHDA and SQIVND (reference sequence). The CDR3 covers 16 residues. The CDR3 region has the DNA TGTGCCAGTAGTATATTAGCGGGAGTGGGCAAAAACATTCAGTACTTC. It codes for CASSILAGVGKNIQYF.

This chain links TRBV10-1 with TRBJ2-1; 12 nucleotides align to TRBD2. CDR3 length: 20 residues. V lost 2 bases, J lost 10 bases, and 21 bases stayed unmatched. CDR1 is WNHNN, CDR2 SYGVQD, per germline (reference sequence). The CDR3 DNA is TGCGCCAGCAGTGAGACTATTCGACCTGAGAGACTAGCGGGGGCGAGGGAGCAGTTCTTC. Its translation is CASSETIRPERLAGAREQFF.

The rearrangement joins TRBV6-5 to TRBJ1-1, with D perhaps matching TRBD1 (5 bases). The CDR3 totals 13 residues. V lost 6 bases and J 3 bases, leaving 11 bases between the germline ends. Per the germline V gene, CDR1 is MNHEY and CDR2 is SVGAGI. The CDR3 is CASRGRGYTEAFF. As DNA, the CDR3 is TGTGCCAGCAGGGGACGGGGGTACACTGAAGCTTTCTTT.

CDR3 loop: CASSYTSGTSYNEQFF. The DNA of the CDR3 is TGTGCCAGCAGTTACACAAGCGGGACGTCCTACAATGAGCAGTTCTTC. The chain is built from TRBV6-5 and TRBJ2-1, with 7 positions matching TRBD2. This CDR3 spans 16 amino acids. V trimming: 2 bases; J trimming: 1 base; junction bases outside the gene matches: 5. Germline V CDR1 and CDR2: MNHEY, SVGAGI.

The chain has TRBV7-3 and TRBJ2-7; D is perhaps TRBD1 (6 bases). Germline V gene lookup returns CDR1 SGHTA and CDR2 FQGTGA. The ends were cut back, 6 bases at V and 3 bases at J, with 15 bases in the middle. The CDR3 totals 14 residues. The CDR3 nucleotides are TGTGCCAGCAGTTACGGTGGGGGCAGCTACGAGCAGTACTTC. This encodes CASSYGGGSYEQYF. The full variable domain, completed using reference TRBV7-3 and TRBJ2-7, is GAGVSQTPSNKVTEKGKYVELRCDPISGHTALYWYRQSLGQGPEFLIYFQGTGAADDSGLPNDRFFAVRPEGSVSTLKIQRTERGDSAVYLCASSYGGGSYEQYFGPGTRLTVT.

The chain joins TRBV29-1 to TRBJ2-1, with D possibly TRBD1 on 5 matching bases. The CDR3 is 13 residues long. V was trimmed by 1 base and J by 4 bases, leaving 8 bases between them. Germline V gene lookup returns CDR1 SQVTM and CDR2 ANQGSEA. CDR3 loop: CSVEVGAYNEQFF. CDR3 DNA: TGCAGCGTTGAAGTAGGGGCGTACAATGAGCAGTTCTTC.

This chain uses TRBV3-1 (or the pseudogene TRBV3-2) with TRBJ2-2, with D possibly being TRBD2 (5 bases). CDR1 LGHDT and CDR2 YNNKEL come from the germline V gene (reference sequence). The V and J ends lost 1 base and 8 bases respectively, with 11 bases between them. CDR3 size: 14 residues. CDR3 amino acids: CASSQVRAQGELFF. For the CDR3, the DNA is TGTGCCAGCAGCCAAGTGCGGGCCCAGGGGGAGCTGTTTTTT.

This chain connects TRBV9 to TRBJ1-1; a weak D match, TRBD1 (6 bases). The CDR3 length is 15 residues. The germline V gene has CDR1 SGDLS and CDR2 YYNGEE. V shed 4 bases and J shed 2 bases, with 15 bases lying between them. In DNA, the CDR3 is TGTGCCAGCAGCCCATGGGAAGGGGGTAACACTGAAGCTTTCTTT. Protein product: CASSPWEGGNTEAFF.

The sample holds one count of this clone. The chain is built from TRBV10-3 and TRBJ1-5; D is possibly TRBD1 (5 bases). The CDR3 totals 16 residues. Trimming shortened V by 7 bases and J by 5 bases, and 21 bases separated the two germline ends. The germline gives CDR1 ENHRY, CDR2 SYGVKD. The CDR3 region is CAIKDPGQGPYQPQHF. The CDR3 DNA is TGTGCCATCAAGGATCCAGGCCAGGGCCCTTATCAGCCCCAGCATTTT.

For this clone: A junction end diverges from the germline sequence, so it may reflect a read error. CDR3 in amino acids: CASSSGQSPYNEQFF. Here the CDR3 DNA reads TGTGCTAGCAGCTCGGGACAGTCACCTTACAATGAGCAGTTCTTC. The chain is built from TRBV7-7 and TRBJ2-1, with TRBD1 matching over 7 bases. CDR1 SSHAT and CDR2 FNYEAQ come from the germline V gene (reference sequence). CDR3 length: 15 amino acids. The full variable domain, completed using reference TRBV7-7 and TRBJ2-1, is GAGVSQSPRYKVTKRGQDVTLRCDPISSHATLYWYQQALGQGPEFLTYFNYEAQPDKSGLPSDRFSAERPEGSISTLTIQRTEQRDSAMYRCASSSGQSPYNEQFFGPGTRLTVL.

The chain uses TRBV11-3 and TRBJ2-5, with TRBD2 matching 13 bases. The V and J ends lost 4 bases and 1 base, in that order; junction bases with no gene match: 6. CDR1 SGHNT and CDR2 YENEEA come from the germline V gene. This CDR3 has 17 residues. CDR3 sequence: CASSSGLAGTLQETQYF. Here the CDR3 DNA reads TGTGCCAGCAGCTCGGGACTAGCGGGGACACTCCAAGAGACCCAGTACTTC. The full variable domain, rest sourced from reference TRBV11-3 and TRBJ2-5, is EAGVVQSPRYKIIEKKQPVAFWCNPISGHNTLYWYLQNLGQGPELLIRYENEEAVDDSQLPKDRFSAERLKGVDSTLKIQPAELGDSAVYLCASSSGLAGTLQETQYFGPGTRLLVL.

The chain has TRBV13 and TRBJ1-6; 8 bases match TRBD1. CDR3 length: 15 residues. Germline V gene data show CDR1 as PRHDT and CDR2 as FYEKMQ (reference sequence). V lost 3 bases, J lost 6 bases, and 4 bases stayed unmatched. The CDR3 DNA sequence: TGTGCCAGCAGCTTCCGGACAGGGAGTAATTCACCCCTCCACTTT. It codes for CASSFRTGSNSPLHF.

The chain recombines TRBV7-2 with TRBJ1-1; D unresolved. CDR1 SGHTA and CDR2 FQGNSA come from the germline V gene. The CDR3 runs 15 residues. Trimming took off 1 base at V and 3 bases at J, with 12 bases between the two ends. In DNA, the CDR3 is TGTGCCAGCAGCTTAGGCCGGGGAAGGCACACTGAAGCTTTCTTT. Encoded protein: CASSLGRGRHTEAFF. Full variable domain (missing parts from reference TRBV7-2 and TRBJ1-1): GAGVSQSPSNKVTEKGKDVELRCDPISGHTALYWYRQSLGQGLEFLIYFQGNSAPDKSGLPSDRFSAERTGGSVSTLTIQRTQQEDSAVYLCASSLGRGRHTEAFFGQGTRLTVV.

This chain links TRBV5-3 with TRBJ2-1, with 9 nucleotides matching TRBD1. Being an ORF, TRBV5-3 has a function that is uncertain. This CDR3 has 15 amino acids. J gave up 5 bases and V 4 bases, and 7 bases lay outside the gene matches. DNA for the CDR3: TGTGCCAGAAGCCATACAGGGGGCGAGGACAATGAGCAGTTCTTC. Translating gives CARSHTGGEDNEQFF.

This clone has only one observation. This chain joins TRBV25-1 and TRBJ1-1, with 11 bases matching TRBD1. This CDR3 region has 15 residues. Germline CDR1 is MGHDK and CDR2 is SYGVNS. Losses at the gene ends were 3 bases for V and 4 bases for J; bases not matched to a gene: 4. The CDR3 nucleotides read TGTGCCAGCAGTGATCCCGGGACAGGGGGCACTGAAGCTTTCTTT. Amino acids: CASSDPGTGGTEAFF.

The chain couples TRBV19 to TRBJ2-1; 14 bases fit TRBD2. The J segment lost 8 bases and the V segment lost 5 bases, leaving 5 bases of the junction unmatched. Germline-derived CDR1 and CDR2 are LNHDA and SQIVND (reference sequence). CDR3 size: 15 residues. CDR3 loop: CASSGGTSGSDEQFF. The CDR3 region has the DNA TGTGCCAGTAGTGGCGGGACTAGCGGGAGTGATGAGCAGTTCTTC.

The chain is built from TRBV28 and TRBJ2-3; 8 bases map to TRBD1. The trim removed 6 bases at V and 2 bases at J, leaving 10 bases unmatched. CDR1 and CDR2 (germline): MDHEN, SYDVKM. This CDR3 comprises 16 residues. CDR3 DNA: TGTGCCAGCAGCCCTCTCAGGGGGCGCAACACAGATACGCAGTATTTT. This sequence encodes CASSPLRGRNTDTQYF.

This rearrangement joins TRBV7-3 to TRBJ2-2; D may be TRBD1 (6 bases). The CDR3 covers 15 residues. The germline CDR1 and CDR2 sequences are SGHTA and FQGTGA. Trimming removed 6 bases from V and 6 bases from J, with 17 bases in between. The CDR3 loop reads CASRPTTGYPGELFF. CDR3 coding DNA: TGTGCCAGCAGACCAACCACAGGGTACCCCGGGGAGCTGTTTTTT.

This CDR3 is CASSTGTSGRGYEQYF. DNA of the CDR3: TGTGCCAGCTCAACCGGGACTAGCGGGAGGGGCTACGAGCAGTACTTC. The chain employs TRBV18 and TRBJ2-7; 16 bases are shared with TRBD2. The junction had 4 bases not matched to a gene; V was cut back by 5 bases and J by 3 bases. This CDR3 spans 16 amino acids. Germline CDR1 KGHSH, CDR2 LQKENI.